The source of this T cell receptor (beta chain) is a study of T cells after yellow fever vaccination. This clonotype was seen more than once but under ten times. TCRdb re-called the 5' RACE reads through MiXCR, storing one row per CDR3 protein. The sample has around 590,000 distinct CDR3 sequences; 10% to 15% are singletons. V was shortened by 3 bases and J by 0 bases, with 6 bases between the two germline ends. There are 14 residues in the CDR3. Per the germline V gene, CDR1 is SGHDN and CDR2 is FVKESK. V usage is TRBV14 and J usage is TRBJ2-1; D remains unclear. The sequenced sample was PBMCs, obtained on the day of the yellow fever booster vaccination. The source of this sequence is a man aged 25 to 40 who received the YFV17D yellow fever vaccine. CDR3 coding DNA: TGTGCCAGCAGCCAGGTGAGCTCCTACAATGAGCAGTTCTTC. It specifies CASSQVSSYNEQFF. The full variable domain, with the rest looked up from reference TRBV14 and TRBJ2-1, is EAGVTQFPSHSVIEKGQTVTLRCDPISGHDNLYWYRRVMGKEIKFLLHFVKESKQDESGMPNNRFLAERTGGTYSTLKVQPAELEDSGVYFCASSQVSSYNEQFFGPGTRLTVL.